The rows below give T cell receptor beta chains drawn from one sample of a study of blood T cell repertoires in COVID-19. This table comes from immunoSEQ multiplex PCR, and its TCRdb copy is limited to in-frame clones, with some not included. In the table there are 400,000 to 450,000 clones, around 91% of which are singletons. Sequences were obtained from PBMCs or T cells enriched from blood (not recorded which). The source is a man aged 18 to 30 who had recovered from COVID-19. CDR3s include the opening cysteine and the closing phenylalanine or tryptophan. The D gene is left open where the match is weak.

v_gene,d_gene,CDR3aa
TRBV19,NA,CASSIGGDTEAFF
TRBV9,TRBD1,CASSRQGQGPHYGYTF
TRBV5-1,TRBD2,CASSLWEGETQYF
TRBV6-6,TRBD2,CASSHDRGRTSGGDGGYEQYF
TRBV30,NA,CAWSGQFKTYEQYF
TRBV7-9,TRBD1,CASSTGGAEKLFF
TRBV19,NA,CASAIGVDNQPQHF
TRBV5-5,TRBD2,CASSPGLAGVGEQYF
TRBV19,TRBD1,CASRAGTGTGTQYF
TRBV2,TRBD1,CASSDRANEKLFF
TRBV5-6,TRBD1,CASSSFTGGLAKNIQYF
TRBV5-1,NA,CASSSARELNEQFF